The rows below give T cell receptor beta chains drawn from one sample of a study of CD8+ T cells in alopecia areata. Assay used: immunoSEQ multiplex PCR; TCRdb lists only in-frame clones, some missing. The sample shows 190,000 or so clones, about 60% of them seen only once. The sample in question was CD8+ T cells sorted from blood, obtained at week 24, from a patient treated with tofacitinib. Receptor source: a human donor with alopecia areata. Each CDR3 is given with its conserved first and last residue. A D gene is named only where the DNA matches it firmly. Part of the rows lack a size; the others show once, few, many or a class for expanded clones.

abundance: few; d_gene: TRBD1; j_gene: TRBJ2-7; v_gene: TRBV30; CDR3aa: CAWKWDRGSEQYF; CDR3nt: TGTGCCTGGAAGTGGGACAGGGGGTCCGAGCAGTACTTC
abundance: .; d_gene: .; j_gene: TRBJ2-1; v_gene: TRBV30; CDR3aa: CAWSLDRRPGEQFF; CDR3nt: TGTGCCTGGAGTCTCGACAGGCGTCCAGGGGAGCAGTTCTTC
abundance: .; d_gene: .; j_gene: TRBJ2-3; v_gene: TRBV18; CDR3aa: CASSPADTQYF; CDR3nt: TGTGCCAGCTCACCAGCAGATACGCAGTATTTT
abundance: .; d_gene: .; j_gene: TRBJ2-7; v_gene: TRBV27; CDR3aa: CASSLSAAYEQYF; CDR3nt: TGTGCCAGCAGTTTATCGGCAGCCTACGAGCAGTACTTC
abundance: .; d_gene: TRBD2; j_gene: TRBJ2-3; v_gene: TRBV9; CDR3aa: CASSAGGTSTDTQYF; CDR3nt: TGTGCCAGCAGCGCCGGGGGGACTAGCACAGATACGCAGTATTTT
abundance: .; d_gene: .; j_gene: TRBJ2-7; v_gene: TRBV27; CDR3aa: CASRDTGTSYEQYF; CDR3nt: TGTGCCAGCAGAGACACCGGGACCTCCTACGAGCAGTACTTC
abundance: few; d_gene: .; j_gene: TRBJ2-7; v_gene: TRBV15; CDR3aa: CATSRDLDRLGEQYF; CDR3nt: TGTGCCACCAGCAGGGACCTAGACAGGCTTGGGGAGCAGTACTTC
abundance: few; d_gene: .; j_gene: TRBJ2-1; v_gene: TRBV4-1; CDR3aa: CASSQDRRTNNEQFF; CDR3nt: TGCGCCAGCAGCCAAGATAGGCGGACCAACAATGAGCAGTTCTTC
abundance: .; d_gene: .; j_gene: TRBJ1-5; v_gene: TRBV19; CDR3aa: CASRGRGNQPQHF; CDR3nt: TGTGCCAGTAGAGGCAGGGGCAATCAGCCCCAGCATTTT
abundance: .; d_gene: TRBD1; j_gene: TRBJ2-2; v_gene: TRBV13; CDR3aa: CASSRRQGPNTGELFF; CDR3nt: TGTGCCAGCAGCCGAAGACAGGGGCCGAACACCGGGGAGCTGTTTTTT
abundance: .; d_gene: TRBD1; j_gene: TRBJ1-2; v_gene: TRBV11-2; CDR3aa: CASSYGQDGYTF; CDR3nt: TGTGCCAGCAGCTATGGACAGGATGGCTACACCTTC
abundance: .; d_gene: .; j_gene: TRBJ2-6; v_gene: TRBV30; CDR3aa: CAWSLPRYGANVLTF; CDR3nt: TGTGCCTGGAGTCTTCCCAGGTACGGGGCCAACGTCCTGACTTTC
abundance: .; d_gene: .; j_gene: TRBJ2-1; v_gene: TRBV7-6; CDR3aa: CASSSSSGDYNEQFF; CDR3nt: TGTGCCAGCAGCTCCTCCTCAGGTGACTACAATGAGCAGTTCTTC
abundance: .; d_gene: .; j_gene: TRBJ2-1; v_gene: TRBV6-5; CDR3aa: CASSYTGENPYNEQFF; CDR3nt: TGTGCCAGCAGTTACACGGGGGAAAACCCCTACAATGAGCAGTTCTTC
abundance: .; d_gene: .; j_gene: TRBJ1-4; v_gene: TRBV25-1; CDR3aa: CASSSDREKLFF; CDR3nt: TGTGCCAGCAGCTCCGACAGGGAAAAACTGTTTTTT
abundance: .; d_gene: TRBD1; j_gene: TRBJ1-2; v_gene: TRBV6-5; CDR3aa: CASSPGTDFYGYTF; CDR3nt: TGTGCCAGCAGTCCCGGGACAGATTTTTATGGCTACACCTTC
abundance: .; d_gene: TRBD2; j_gene: TRBJ2-1; v_gene: TRBV19; CDR3aa: CASSLAASGLREQFF; CDR3nt: TGTGCCAGTAGCCTCGCGGCTAGCGGCCTCAGGGAGCAGTTCTTC
abundance: .; d_gene: .; j_gene: TRBJ1-1; v_gene: TRBV27; CDR3aa: CASSNTGKAFF; CDR3nt: TGTGCCAGCAGTAACACAGGGAAAGCTTTCTTT
abundance: .; d_gene: .; j_gene: TRBJ1-1; v_gene: TRBV5-1; CDR3aa: CASSWGNTEAFF; CDR3nt: TGCGCCAGCAGCTGGGGGAACACTGAAGCTTTCTTT
abundance: .; d_gene: .; j_gene: TRBJ1-1; v_gene: TRBV25-1; CDR3aa: CARGCATREAFF; CDR3nt: TGTGCCAGGGGCTGTGCCACCCGTGAGGCTTTCTTT
abundance: .; d_gene: .; j_gene: TRBJ1-1; v_gene: TRBV5-1; CDR3aa: CASSLSVNTEAFF; CDR3nt: TGCGCCAGCAGCTTGTCGGTGAACACTGAAGCTTTCTTT
abundance: .; d_gene: TRBD1; j_gene: TRBJ2-7; v_gene: TRBV29-1; CDR3aa: CSVIPKDRVPYEQYF; CDR3nt: TGCAGCGTTATACCCAAGGACAGGGTACCCTACGAGCAGTACTTC
abundance: few; d_gene: .; j_gene: TRBJ1-1; v_gene: TRBV30; CDR3aa: CAWRRLEAFF; CDR3nt: TGTGCCTGGAGGCGGCTTGAAGCTTTCTTT
abundance: once; d_gene: TRBD1; j_gene: TRBJ1-2; v_gene: TRBV2; CDR3aa: CASSGRGLDGYTF; CDR3nt: TGTGCCAGCAGTGGCAGGGGGCTTGATGGCTACACCTTC
abundance: .; d_gene: .; j_gene: TRBJ2-6; v_gene: TRBV6-6; CDR3aa: CASRITGGANVLTF; CDR3nt: TGTGCCAGCAGAATAACTGGTGGGGCCAACGTCCTGACTTTC
abundance: .; d_gene: .; j_gene: TRBJ1-2; v_gene: TRBV13; CDR3aa: CASSPGTSRTYGYTF; CDR3nt: TGTGCCAGCAGCCCTGGTACGTCGAGAACTTATGGCTACACCTTC
abundance: once; d_gene: TRBD1; j_gene: TRBJ1-2; v_gene: TRBV29-1; CDR3aa: CSVEKGQGLYGYTF; CDR3nt: TGCAGCGTTGAGAAGGGACAGGGTCTCTATGGCTACACCTTC
abundance: .; d_gene: TRBD2; j_gene: TRBJ2-3; v_gene: TRBV11-3; CDR3aa: CASSLPGLAVTDTQYF; CDR3nt: TGTGCCAGCAGCTTACCGGGACTAGCGGTCACAGATACGCAGTATTTT
abundance: .; d_gene: .; j_gene: TRBJ1-5; v_gene: TRBV9; CDR3aa: CASSVGVGENQPQHF; CDR3nt: TGTGCCAGCAGCGTAGGCGTAGGGGAGAATCAGCCCCAGCATTTT
abundance: .; d_gene: .; j_gene: TRBJ1-5; v_gene: TRBV6-1; CDR3aa: CASSEGVGYSNQPQHF; CDR3nt: TGTGCCAGCAGTGAAGGTGTAGGGTATAGCAATCAGCCCCAGCATTTT
abundance: once; d_gene: TRBD2; j_gene: TRBJ2-7; v_gene: TRBV30; CDR3aa: CAWSRPSGGVYEQYF; CDR3nt: TGTGCCTGGAGTAGGCCTAGCGGGGGGGTGTACGAGCAGTACTTC
abundance: once; d_gene: .; j_gene: TRBJ2-7; v_gene: TRBV30; CDR3aa: CAWSVVRGSCEQYF; CDR3nt: TGTGCCTGGAGTGTGGTCAGGGGTTCCTGCGAGCAGTACTTC
abundance: .; d_gene: .; j_gene: TRBJ1-1; v_gene: TRBV6-5; CDR3aa: CASSLGPFREAFF; CDR3nt: TGTGCCAGCAGCCTCGGTCCGTTCAGGGAAGCTTTCTTT
abundance: .; d_gene: TRBD1; j_gene: TRBJ1-2; v_gene: TRBV13; CDR3aa: CASSSGDRAGGYTF; CDR3nt: TGTGCCAGCAGCTCCGGTGACAGGGCGGGTGGCTACACCTTC
abundance: .; d_gene: .; j_gene: TRBJ2-1; v_gene: TRBV11-2; CDR3aa: CASSLGTSPRDEQFF; CDR3nt: TGTGCCAGCAGCTTAGGGACCAGCCCACGCGATGAGCAGTTCTTC
abundance: .; d_gene: .; j_gene: TRBJ2-5; v_gene: TRBV5-6; CDR3aa: CASSLYVRDEETQYF; CDR3nt: TGTGCCAGCAGCTTGTATGTCAGGGATGAAGAGACCCAGTACTTC
abundance: .; d_gene: TRBD1; j_gene: TRBJ1-1; v_gene: TRBV6-6; CDR3aa: CASSYTGDVRLGAFF; CDR3nt: TGTGCCAGCAGTTACACAGGGGATGTACGTCTTGGGGCTTTCTTT
abundance: .; d_gene: .; j_gene: TRBJ2-5; v_gene: TRBV27; CDR3aa: CASSTGGTQYF; CDR3nt: TGTGCCAGCAGTACAGGTGGGACCCAGTACTTC
abundance: .; d_gene: .; j_gene: TRBJ2-1; v_gene: TRBV5-6; CDR3aa: CASSFGTPYNEQFF; CDR3nt: TGTGCCAGCAGCTTCGGGACACCCTACAATGAGCAGTTCTTC
abundance: .; d_gene: .; j_gene: TRBJ1-5; v_gene: TRBV7-9; CDR3aa: CASSLAGSWEDPQHF; CDR3nt: TGTGCCAGCAGCTTAGCGGGAAGCTGGGAAGACCCCCAGCATTTT
abundance: .; d_gene: .; j_gene: TRBJ2-1; v_gene: TRBV29-1; CDR3aa: CSVEGGYNEQFF; CDR3nt: TGCAGCGTTGAAGGGGGTTACAATGAGCAGTTCTTC
abundance: .; d_gene: TRBD1; j_gene: TRBJ1-1; v_gene: TRBV27; CDR3aa: CASSLAQTGKAFF; CDR3nt: TGTGCCAGCAGTTTGGCGCAGACAGGGAAAGCTTTCTTT
abundance: .; d_gene: .; j_gene: TRBJ2-3; v_gene: TRBV11-2; CDR3aa: CASSSWPPEDTQYF; CDR3nt: TGTGCCAGCAGCTCCTGGCCCCCGGAAGATACGCAGTATTTT
abundance: .; d_gene: .; j_gene: TRBJ2-5; v_gene: TRBV4-1; CDR3aa: CASSPAEHGSETQYF; CDR3nt: TGCGCCAGCAGCCCTGCGGAACATGGGTCGGAGACCCAGTACTTC
abundance: .; d_gene: TRBD2; j_gene: TRBJ2-3; v_gene: TRBV6-1; CDR3aa: CASSSGGTDTQYF; CDR3nt: TGTGCCAGCAGTAGCGGGGGGACAGATACGCAGTATTTT
abundance: .; d_gene: .; j_gene: TRBJ2-5; v_gene: TRBV10-2; CDR3aa: CASRGGGPETQYF; CDR3nt: TGCGCCAGCAGAGGAGGGGGGCCGGAGACCCAGTACTTC
abundance: few; d_gene: .; j_gene: TRBJ2-1; v_gene: TRBV5-1; CDR3aa: CASSLRSDNEQFF; CDR3nt: TGCGCCAGCAGCCTTCGGAGTGACAATGAGCAGTTCTTC
abundance: .; d_gene: .; j_gene: TRBJ2-7; v_gene: TRBV30; CDR3aa: CAWTDSPEQWYF; CDR3nt: TGTGCCTGGACGGACAGCCCCGAGCAGTGGTACTTC
abundance: .; d_gene: .; j_gene: TRBJ1-3; v_gene: TRBV4-1; CDR3aa: CASSQDSGYGNTIYF; CDR3nt: TGCGCCAGCAGCCAAGATTCAGGGTACGGAAACACCATATATTTT
abundance: .; d_gene: .; j_gene: TRBJ2-7; v_gene: TRBV7-2; CDR3aa: CASSLFLGQSYEQYF; CDR3nt: TGTGCCAGCAGCTTATTCCTCGGCCAGTCCTACGAGCAGTACTTC
abundance: .; d_gene: .; j_gene: TRBJ2-7; v_gene: TRBV29-1; CDR3aa: CSVAGSEQYF; CDR3nt: TGCAGCGTTGCCGGTTCCGAGCAGTACTTC